This note documents a single T cell receptor (beta chain) sequence. This clonotype showed up many times. Its antigen target is currently unknown. It has no much larger one-base neighbor in the sample; base qualities were not kept. The data are from a study of CD8+CD57+ T cells in acquired aplastic anemia (dated by TCRdb to 2016 to 2019). In terms of the full investigation: A mean of around 3 ug of DNA, ranging from roughly 0.19 to 27.4 ug, was extracted from sorted CD4+ and CD8+ cells. CD8+CD57+ expansion was defined as a frequency above the mean frequency observed in healthy subjects.

TCR beta VDJ combination and CDR3 sequence profiling used genomic DNA as the template. An Illumina HiSeq 2000 was used for TCR repertoire sequencing. As for the authors' bioinformatics: TRBV/TRBJ rearrangement plots, CDR3 size and DJ length profiles, and Simpson's diversity index were used to evaluate the repertoires. Whichever DNA sequence was most abundant in the deep sequencing data was defined as the immunodominant clone. CDR3 amino acid sequences were checked for sharing across subjects and were also compared against the VDJdb database and published repertoires. TCRdb reworked the public reads: Q25 trimming with fastp, MiXCR clone assembly, productive beta chains retained. Each record represents a unique CDR3 protein, reported with the most common genes and DNA among its rows. What appears here as the V and J calls and clone size reflects TCRdb's work, not the paper's. The sample has roughly 500,000 distinct CDR3 sequences on record, roughly a third of them singletons. The leading ten clones occupy 0.7% to 1% of the sample.

Expansion of CD8+CD57+ cells had been shown by flow cytometry in the patients chosen for sequencing. Every patient had severe acquired aplastic anemia, diagnosed using the International Study of Aplastic Anemia and Agranulocytosis and Camitta criteria. No therapy had been received by the patients at the time of blood sampling. In the study, sorted CD4+ and CD8+ blood T cells from patients with severe aplastic anemia and from healthy subjects underwent deep sequencing of TCR repertoires. Patients were enrolled in the USA under clinicaltrials.gov protocols 00001620, 01623167, 00001397, 00071045, 00081523 and 00961064. Ficoll-Paque density gradient centrifugation was used to isolate peripheral blood mononuclear cells. Before DNA was extracted, CD4+ and CD8+ T cells were sorted using either FACS or magnetic beads. The CDR3 starts with the cysteine, ends with the phenylalanine, and has 14 residues. Here the CDR3 DNA is all that survives: 42 bases in frame from base 1. CDR1 is given as SEHNR and CDR2 as FQNEAQ, both from the germline V gene (reference sequence). The junction shows trimming of 5 bases on V and 1 base on J, plus 6 bases between the germline ends.

What the authors observed across the whole study: Approximately 31 CD8+ CDR3 sequences were found in both patients and controls but appeared to be highly expressed in patients and within the immunodominant clones of the patients. CD8+ Simpson's diversity did not differ significantly between patients and healthy controls (P=0.060).

The chain couples TRBV7-9 to TRBJ2-6; too little of a D gene remains to name it. The sequenced sample was sorted CD4+, CD8+, or CD8+CD57+ T cells (not recorded which) from PBMCs. This TCR derives from a human donor with aplastic anemia. The nucleotides read TGTGCCAGCAGCCAATTTTCTGGGGCCAACGTCCTGACTTTC. This translates into CASSQFSGANVLTF.